This paragraph reports one TCR beta chain. No antigen is known for it. The sample originates from a study of T cell responses to AZD1222 COVID-19 vaccine. Study-wide points: Reportedly, nearly half the spike-specific TCRs target unmutated variant regions.

Germline CDR1 is MDHEN and CDR2 is SYDVKM. V was cut by 6 bases and J by 2 bases, with 15 bases left in between. This CDR3 has 15 amino acids. Measured with immunoSEQ multiplex PCR; TCRdb has only the in-frame clones, and not every one. Here the sample spans roughly 120,000 clones, about 87% being singletons. The sample consisted of peripheral blood, taken on day 0 of AZD1222 vaccination. The sequence came from an adult in good health. The rearrangement uses TRBV28 and TRBJ2-3, with D possibly TRBD1 on 6 matching bases. Written as DNA, the CDR3 is TGTGCCAGCAGACTAAGGACAGTCCACACAGATACGCAGTATTTT. Protein: CASRLRTVHTDTQYF.